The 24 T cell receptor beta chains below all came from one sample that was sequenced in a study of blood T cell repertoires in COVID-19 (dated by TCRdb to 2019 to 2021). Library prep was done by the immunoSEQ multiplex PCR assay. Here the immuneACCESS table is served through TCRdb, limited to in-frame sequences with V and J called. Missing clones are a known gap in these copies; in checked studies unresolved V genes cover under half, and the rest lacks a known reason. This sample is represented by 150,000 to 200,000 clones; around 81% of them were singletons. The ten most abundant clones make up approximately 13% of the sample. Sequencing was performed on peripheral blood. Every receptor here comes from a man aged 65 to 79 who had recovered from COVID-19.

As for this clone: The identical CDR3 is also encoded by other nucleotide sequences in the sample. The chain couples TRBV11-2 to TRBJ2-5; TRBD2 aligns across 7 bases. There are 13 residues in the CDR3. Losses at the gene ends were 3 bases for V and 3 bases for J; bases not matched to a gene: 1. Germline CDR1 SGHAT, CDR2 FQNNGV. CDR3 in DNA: TGTGCCAGCAGCTTTGCGGGAGAAGAGACCCAGTACTTC. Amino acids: CASSFAGEETQYF. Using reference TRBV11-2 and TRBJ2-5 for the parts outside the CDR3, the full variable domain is EAGVAQSPRYKIIEKRQSVAFWCNPISGHATLYWYQQILGQGPKLLIQFQNNGVVDDSQLPKDRFSAERLKGVDSTLKIQPAKLEDSAVYLCASSFAGEETQYFGPGTRLLVL.

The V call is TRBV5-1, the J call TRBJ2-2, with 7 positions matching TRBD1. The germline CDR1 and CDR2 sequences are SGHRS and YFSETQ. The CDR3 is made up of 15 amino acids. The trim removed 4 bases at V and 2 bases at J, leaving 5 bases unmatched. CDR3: CASSKTGENTGELFF. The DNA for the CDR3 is TGCGCCAGCAGCAAAACAGGGGAAAACACCGGGGAGCTGTTTTTT.

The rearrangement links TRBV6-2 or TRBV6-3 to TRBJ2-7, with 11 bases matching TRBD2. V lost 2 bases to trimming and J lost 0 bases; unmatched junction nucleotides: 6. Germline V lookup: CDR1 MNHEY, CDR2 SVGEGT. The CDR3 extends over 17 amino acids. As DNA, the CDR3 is TGTGCCAGCAGTTACCCGACTAGCGGGATTAGCTCCTACGAGCAGTACTTC. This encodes CASSYPTSGISSYEQYF.

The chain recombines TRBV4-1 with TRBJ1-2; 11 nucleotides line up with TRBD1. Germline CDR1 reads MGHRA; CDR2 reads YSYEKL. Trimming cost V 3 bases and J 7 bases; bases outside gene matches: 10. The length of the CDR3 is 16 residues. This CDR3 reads CASSQRGQGDFSGYTF. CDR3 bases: TGCGCCAGCAGCCAGAGGGGACAGGGGGATTTTTCTGGCTACACCTTC.

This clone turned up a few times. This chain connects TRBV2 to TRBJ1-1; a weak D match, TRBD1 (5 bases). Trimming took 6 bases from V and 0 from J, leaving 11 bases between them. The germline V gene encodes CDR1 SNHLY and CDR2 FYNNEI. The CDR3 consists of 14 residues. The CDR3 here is CASSERQMNTEAFF. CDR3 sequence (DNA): TGTGCCAGCAGCGAAAGACAGATGAACACTGAAGCTTTCTTT.

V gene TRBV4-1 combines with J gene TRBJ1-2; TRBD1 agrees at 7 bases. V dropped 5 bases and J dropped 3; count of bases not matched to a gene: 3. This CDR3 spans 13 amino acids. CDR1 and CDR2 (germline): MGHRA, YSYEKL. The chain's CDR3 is CASSVGTDYGYTF. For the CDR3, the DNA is TGCGCCAGCAGCGTCGGGACAGACTATGGCTACACCTTC.

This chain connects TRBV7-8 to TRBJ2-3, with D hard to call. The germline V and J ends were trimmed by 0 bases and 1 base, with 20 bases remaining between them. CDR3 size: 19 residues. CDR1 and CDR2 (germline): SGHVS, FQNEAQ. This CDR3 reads CASSLAQSVLGSRTDTQYF. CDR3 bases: TGTGCCAGCAGCTTAGCCCAGTCTGTGCTTGGCTCACGCACAGATACGCAGTATTTT.

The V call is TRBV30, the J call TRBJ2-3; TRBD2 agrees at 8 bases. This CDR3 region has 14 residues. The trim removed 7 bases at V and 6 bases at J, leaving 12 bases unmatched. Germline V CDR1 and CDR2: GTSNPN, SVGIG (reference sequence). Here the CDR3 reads CAFTGTSGSDTQYF. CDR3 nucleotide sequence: TGTGCCTTCACCGGGACTAGTGGGTCGGATACGCAGTATTTT.

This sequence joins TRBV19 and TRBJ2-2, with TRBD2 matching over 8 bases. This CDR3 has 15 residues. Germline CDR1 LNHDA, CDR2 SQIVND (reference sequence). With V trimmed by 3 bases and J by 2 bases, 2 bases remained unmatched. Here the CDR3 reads CASSISGTNTGELFF. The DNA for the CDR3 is TGTGCCAGTAGTATTAGCGGGACAAACACCGGGGAGCTGTTTTTT.

Here the CDR3 reads CASSLDPTAKNSPLHF. CDR3 nucleotide sequence: TGTGCCAGCAGCTTAGATCCGACAGCCAAGAATTCACCCCTCCACTTT. V is TRBV11-2 and J is TRBJ1-6, with TRBD1 as a possible D gene (5 bases). Trimming left V 0 bases short and J 7 bases short, with 13 bases between. Per the germline V gene, CDR1 is SGHAT and CDR2 is FQNNGV. CDR3 size: 16 residues.

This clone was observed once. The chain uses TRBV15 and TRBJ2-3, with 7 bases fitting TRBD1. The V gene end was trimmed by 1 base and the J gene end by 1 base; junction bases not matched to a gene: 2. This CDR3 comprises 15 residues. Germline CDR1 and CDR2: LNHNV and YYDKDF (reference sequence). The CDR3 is CATSRGGTGTDTQYF. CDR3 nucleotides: TGTGCCACCAGCAGAGGGGGGACAGGCACAGATACGCAGTATTTT. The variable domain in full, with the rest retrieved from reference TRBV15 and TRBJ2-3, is DAMVIQNPRYQVTQFGKPVTLSCSQTLNHNVMYWYQQKSSQAPKLLFHYYDKDFNNEADTPDNFQSRRPNTSFCFLDIRSPGLGDTAMYLCATSRGGTGTDTQYFGPGTRLTVL.

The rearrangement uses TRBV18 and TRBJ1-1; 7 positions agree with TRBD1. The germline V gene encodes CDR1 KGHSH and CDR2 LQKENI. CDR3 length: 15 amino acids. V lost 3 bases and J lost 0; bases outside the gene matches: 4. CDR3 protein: CASSPGQRLNTEAFF. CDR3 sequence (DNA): TGTGCCAGCTCACCGGGACAGCGACTGAACACTGAAGCTTTCTTT.

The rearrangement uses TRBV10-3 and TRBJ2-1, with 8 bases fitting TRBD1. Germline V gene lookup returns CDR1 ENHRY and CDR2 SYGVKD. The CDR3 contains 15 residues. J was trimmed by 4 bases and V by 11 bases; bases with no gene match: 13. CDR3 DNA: TGTGCCTCTAACAGGGGGACCCAGCCTTACAATGAGCAGTTCTTC. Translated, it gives CASNRGTQPYNEQFF.

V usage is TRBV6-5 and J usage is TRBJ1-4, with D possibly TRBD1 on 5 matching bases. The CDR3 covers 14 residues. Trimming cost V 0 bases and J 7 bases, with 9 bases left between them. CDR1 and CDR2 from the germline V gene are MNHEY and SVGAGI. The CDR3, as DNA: TGTGCCAGCAGTTACTCGGGCAGGGCTGAAAAACTGTTTTTT. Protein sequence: CASSYSGRAEKLFF.

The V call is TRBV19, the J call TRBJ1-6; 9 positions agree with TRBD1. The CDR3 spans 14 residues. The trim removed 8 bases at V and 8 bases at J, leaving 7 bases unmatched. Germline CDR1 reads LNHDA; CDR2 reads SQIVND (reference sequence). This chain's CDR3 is CASVGTGLHSPLHF. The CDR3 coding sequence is TGTGCCAGTGTGGGGACAGGGCTCCATTCACCCCTCCACTTT.

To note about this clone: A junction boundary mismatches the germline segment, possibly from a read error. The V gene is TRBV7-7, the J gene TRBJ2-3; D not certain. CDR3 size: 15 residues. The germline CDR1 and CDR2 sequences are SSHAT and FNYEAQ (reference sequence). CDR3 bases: TGTGCTAGCAGCCCCACCGGGTCCGAGGCAGATACGCAGTATTTT. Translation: CASSPTGSEADTQYF.

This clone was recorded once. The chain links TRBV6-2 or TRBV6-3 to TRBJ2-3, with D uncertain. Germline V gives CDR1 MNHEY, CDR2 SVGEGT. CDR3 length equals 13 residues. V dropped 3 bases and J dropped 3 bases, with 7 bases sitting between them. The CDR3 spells CASSYPETDTQYF. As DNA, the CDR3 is TGTGCCAGCAGTTATCCAGAAACAGATACGCAGTATTTT.

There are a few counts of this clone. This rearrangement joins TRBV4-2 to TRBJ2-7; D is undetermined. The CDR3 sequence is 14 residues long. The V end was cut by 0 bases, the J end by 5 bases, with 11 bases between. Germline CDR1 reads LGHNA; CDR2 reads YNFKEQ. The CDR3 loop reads CASSQEGFVDEQYF. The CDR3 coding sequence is TGTGCCAGCAGCCAAGAGGGCTTCGTGGACGAGCAGTACTTC.

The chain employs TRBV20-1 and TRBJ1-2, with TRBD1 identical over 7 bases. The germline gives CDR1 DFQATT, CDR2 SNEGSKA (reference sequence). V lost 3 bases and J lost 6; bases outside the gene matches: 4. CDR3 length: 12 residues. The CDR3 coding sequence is TGCAGTGCTAGTAAGGGGGCCGATGGCTACACCTTC. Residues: CSASKGADGYTF.

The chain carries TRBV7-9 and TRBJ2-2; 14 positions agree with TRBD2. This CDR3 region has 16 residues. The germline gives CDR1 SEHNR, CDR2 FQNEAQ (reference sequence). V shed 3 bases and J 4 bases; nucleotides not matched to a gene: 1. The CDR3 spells CASSLGLAGVTGELFF. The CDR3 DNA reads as TGTGCCAGCAGCTTGGGACTAGCGGGAGTCACCGGGGAGCTGTTTTTT.

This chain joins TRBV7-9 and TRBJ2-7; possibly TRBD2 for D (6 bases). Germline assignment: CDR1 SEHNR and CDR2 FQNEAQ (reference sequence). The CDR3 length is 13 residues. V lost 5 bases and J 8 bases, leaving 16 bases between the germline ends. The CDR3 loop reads CASSLSTSPQQYF. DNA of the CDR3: TGTGCCAGCAGCCTCTCGACTAGTCCCCAGCAGTACTTC.

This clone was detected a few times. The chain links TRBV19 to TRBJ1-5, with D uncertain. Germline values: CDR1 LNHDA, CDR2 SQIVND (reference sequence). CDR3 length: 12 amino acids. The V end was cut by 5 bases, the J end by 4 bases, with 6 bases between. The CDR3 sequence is CASSLRNQPQHF. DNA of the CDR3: TGTGCCAGTAGTCTGCGTAATCAGCCCCAGCATTTT.

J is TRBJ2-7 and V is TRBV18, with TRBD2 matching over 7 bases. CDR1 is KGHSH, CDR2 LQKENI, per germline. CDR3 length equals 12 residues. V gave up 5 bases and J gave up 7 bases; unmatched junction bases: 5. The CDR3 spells CASSSGLGEQYF. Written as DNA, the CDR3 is TGTGCCAGCTCATCAGGACTAGGGGAGCAGTACTTC.

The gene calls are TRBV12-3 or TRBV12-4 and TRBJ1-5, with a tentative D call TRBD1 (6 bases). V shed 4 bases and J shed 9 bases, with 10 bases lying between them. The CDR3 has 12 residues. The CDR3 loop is CASSSQTGPQHF. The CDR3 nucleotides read TGTGCCAGCAGTTCCCAGACAGGGCCCCAGCATTTT.